These 27 T cell receptor beta chains share one sample of origin, sequenced in a study of T-cell reconstitution after alpha-beta-depleted transplantation in children. Unique molecular identifiers were used in preparing the TCRbeta library. TCRdb itself ran the PCR reads through MiXCR, one entry per CDR3 protein. This repertoire shows some 590,000 distinct CDR3 sequences, 10% found once; its top ten account for about 4.2%. This material consisted of PBMCs from the stem cell graft donor, taken from the stem cell graft. The receptors derive from a human donor who donated a stem cell graft to a child with acute myeloid leukemia.

This clonotype was recorded a few times. V is TRBV24-1 and J is TRBJ2-1, with D perhaps TRBD1 (6 bases). The V and J ends lost 12 bases and 0 bases respectively, with 14 bases between them. CDR1 and CDR2 from the germline V gene are KGHDR and SFDVKD. The CDR3 length is 14 residues. The CDR3 reads CAPTGTSSYNEQFF. The CDR3 region has the DNA TGTGCCCCGACCGGGACAAGCTCCTACAATGAGCAGTTCTTC.

This clonotype was observed at least ten times. CDR3 sequence (DNA): TGTGCCAGCAGTTATCGGGGGGCGCGGGACACTGAAGCTTTCTTT. It codes for CASSYRGARDTEAFF. The rearrangement joins TRBV6-5 to TRBJ1-1; a weak D match, TRBD1 (6 bases). V was cut by 3 bases and J by 3 bases, with 14 bases left in between. Germline V CDR1 and CDR2: MNHEY, SVGAGI. This CDR3 region has 15 residues.

This clonotype was seen many times. The chain employs TRBV10-3 and TRBJ2-2; possible D gene TRBD1, 6 bases. The CDR3 sequence is 15 residues long. Trimming removed 6 bases from V and 3 bases from J, with 14 bases in between. Germline-derived CDR1 and CDR2 are ENHRY and SYGVKD. The CDR3 bases are TGTGCCATCAGGTCCCCGGACAGAGACACCGGGGAGCTGTTTTTT. This sequence encodes CAIRSPDRDTGELFF.

The chain recombines TRBV9 with TRBJ2-1, with no clear D. The CDR3 loop spans 15 amino acids. Germline values: CDR1 SGDLS, CDR2 YYNGEE. V lost 4 bases, J lost 5 bases, and 16 bases lay in between. The CDR3 protein is CASSPYGWEHNEQFF. The CDR3 nucleotides are TGTGCCAGCAGCCCATATGGGTGGGAACACAATGAGCAGTTCTTC.

V is TRBV20-1 and J is TRBJ2-7; D is undetermined. V lost 1 base and J 6 bases, leaving 16 bases between the germline ends. Germline CDR1 is DFQATT and CDR2 is SNEGSKA (reference sequence). This CDR3 comprises 14 residues. CDR3 protein: CSARGTSVGFEQYF. For the CDR3, the DNA is TGCAGTGCTAGAGGAACGTCGGTTGGTTTCGAGCAGTACTTC.

This clonotype was observed a few times. CDR3 DNA sequence: TGTGCCAGCAGCAAGGAGGGGTACAACAATGAGCAGTTCTTC. Its protein is CASSKEGYNNEQFF. The genes are TRBV7-8 and TRBJ2-1; maybe TRBD2 (6 bases). The germline CDR1 and CDR2 sequences are SGHVS and FQNEAQ. The CDR3 runs 14 residues. Deletions cut 5 bases from V and 5 bases from J, with 13 bases between.

This clonotype was counted a few times. The chain recombines TRBV11-3 with TRBJ2-2, with 7 nucleotides matching TRBD1. Looked up from germline, CDR1 is SGHNT and CDR2 is YENEEA. J gave up 4 bases and V 5 bases, and 4 bases lay outside the gene matches. This CDR3 comprises 14 residues. The CDR3 DNA sequence: TGTGCCAGCAGCCGAGGGGGCGGCACCGGGGAGCTGTTTTTT. It translates to CASSRGGGTGELFF.

This clonotype was found a few times. The genes are TRBV6-2 or TRBV6-3 and TRBJ2-7, with 13 bases identical to TRBD2. V was pared by 4 bases and J by 0 bases, with 3 bases of the junction left unmatched. The CDR3 has 16 residues. Germline lookup yields CDR1 MNHEY and CDR2 SVGEGT. The CDR3, as DNA: TGTGCCAGCAGTTTCGGGACTAGCGGGAACTCCTACGAGCAGTACTTC. This encodes CASSFGTSGNSYEQYF.

The CDR3 is CASSQVRGRGTEAFF. Here the CDR3 DNA reads TGTGCCAGCAGCCAAGTGCGAGGGAGGGGCACTGAAGCTTTCTTT. The chain is built from TRBV14 and TRBJ1-1, with D possibly being TRBD1 (5 bases). Trimming stripped 1 base from V and 4 bases from J, with 13 bases between. Germline V gene data show CDR1 as SGHDN and CDR2 as FVKESK. The CDR3 sequence is 15 residues long.

The chain combines TRBV7-9 with TRBJ1-1; D call uncertain. Trimming shortened V by 5 bases and J by 5 bases, and 15 bases separated the two germline ends. The CDR3 loop spans 14 amino acids. Germline assignment: CDR1 SEHNR and CDR2 FQNEAQ (reference sequence). The CDR3 DNA sequence: TGTGCCAGCAGCCCCGGAAATCCGCGGACTGAAGCTTTCTTT. Residues: CASSPGNPRTEAFF.

V is TRBV6-2 or TRBV6-3 and J is TRBJ1-3; 8 bases match TRBD1. Looked up from germline, CDR1 is MNHEY and CDR2 is SVGEGT. V trimming: 7 bases; J trimming: 2 bases; junction bases outside the gene matches: 7. The length of the CDR3 is 15 residues. As DNA, the CDR3 is TGTGCCAGCAAGAATCCGGGACAGGCTGGAAACACCATATATTTT. Translation gives CASKNPGQAGNTIYF.

This clonotype was counted between two and nine times. This chain uses TRBV12-3 or TRBV12-4 with TRBJ2-1, with TRBD2 matching 8 bases. The V gene end was trimmed by 7 bases and the J gene end by 1 base; junction bases not matched to a gene: 3. This CDR3 has 14 residues. This CDR3 reads CASKTSGSYNEQFF. The CDR3, as DNA: TGTGCCAGCAAAACTAGCGGTTCCTACAATGAGCAGTTCTTC.

This clonotype came up a few times. The V gene is TRBV12-3 or TRBV12-4, the J gene TRBJ2-3; 8 nucleotides align to TRBD1. V lost 7 bases, J lost 3 bases, and 18 bases stayed unmatched. The CDR3 totals 18 residues. CDR3 DNA: TGTGCCAGCAATTACGAAAGAAGCTTAAGACAGGGGACAGATACGCAGTATTTT. Its protein is CASNYERSLRQGTDTQYF.

This clonotype was recorded a few times. The genes are TRBV20-1 and TRBJ1-6, with D uncertain. The CDR3 has 14 amino acids. Germline CDR1 DFQATT, CDR2 SNEGSKA (reference sequence). V was shortened by 3 bases and J by 0 bases, with 6 bases between the two germline ends. The CDR3 loop reads CSARAPSYNSPLHF. CDR3 bases: TGCAGTGCTAGGGCGCCCTCCTATAATTCACCCCTCCACTTT.

This clonotype was counted ten times or more. The chain carries TRBV29-1 and TRBJ2-6; no clear D gene. Trimming removed 3 bases at V and 0 bases at J, with 3 bases between. The germline CDR1 and CDR2 sequences are SQVTM and ANQGSEA. The CDR3 totals 13 residues. CDR3 sequence: CSVDPSGANVLTF. The DNA of the CDR3 is TGCAGCGTTGATCCCTCTGGGGCCAACGTCCTGACTTTC.

This clonotype was recorded at least ten times. CDR3 DNA: TGTGCCACCAGTGATTCACAGGTTAAGCAGTTCTTC. Translating it yields CATSDSQVKQFF. The V gene is TRBV24-1, the J gene TRBJ2-1; possibly TRBD1 for D (5 bases). Trimming shortened V by 2 bases and J by 11 bases, and 9 bases separated the two germline ends. This CDR3 comprises 12 residues. The germline V gene has CDR1 KGHDR and CDR2 SFDVKD.

The rearrangement links TRBV6-5 to TRBJ2-1; TRBD2 is a possible D gene (6 bases). CDR1 and CDR2 (germline): MNHEY, SVGAGI. The CDR3 runs to 16 residues. Trimming cost V 0 bases and J 3 bases, with 12 bases left between them. The CDR3 is CASSYSTGEDYNEQFF. As DNA, the CDR3 is TGTGCCAGCAGTTACTCGACGGGAGAAGACTACAATGAGCAGTTCTTC.

In this sample, this clonotype turned up many times. This sequence joins TRBV6-1 and TRBJ1-4; 9 nucleotides align to TRBD1. The CDR3 has 16 amino acids. The germline gives CDR1 MNHNS, CDR2 SASEGT. V shed 6 bases and J 2 bases; nucleotides not matched to a gene: 7. The CDR3 is CASSDTGGRTNEKLFF. As DNA, the CDR3 is TGTGCCAGCAGCGATACAGGGGGCAGGACTAATGAAAAACTGTTTTTT.

This CDR3 is CASSPRDQKETQYF. The CDR3 nucleotides are TGTGCCAGCAGTCCACGGGACCAAAAAGAGACCCAGTACTTC. The J gene is TRBJ2-5, the V gene TRBV27; possibly TRBD1 or TRBD2 for D (5 bases each). Looked up from germline, CDR1 is MNHEY and CDR2 is SMNVEV (reference sequence). Trimming pared 5 bases from V and 3 bases from J, leaving 13 bases between. This CDR3 is 14 amino acids long.

This clonotype turned up a few times. The rearrangement joins TRBV20-1 to TRBJ1-1; a possible D gene is TRBD1 (6 bases). Germline V lookup: CDR1 DFQATT, CDR2 SNEGSKA (reference sequence). V gave up 6 bases and J gave up 1 base, with 15 bases separating them. The CDR3 is 14 residues long. The CDR3 DNA follows: TGCAGTGCCGTGGGGGCGGGAGGGAACACTGAAGCTTTCTTT. Its translation: CSAVGAGGNTEAFF.

The V and J genes are TRBV6-5 and TRBJ2-6; no firm D call. Trimming removed 2 bases at V and 2 bases at J, with 7 bases between. Germline V gene lookup returns CDR1 MNHEY and CDR2 SVGAGI. This CDR3 has 15 residues. Here the CDR3 DNA reads TGTGCCAGCAGTTACGCGACCCCTGGGGCCAACGTCCTGACTTTC. This gives the protein CASSYATPGANVLTF.

This clonotype was observed many times. The J gene is TRBJ2-3, the V gene TRBV5-1, with TRBD2 as a possible D gene (6 bases). Germline CDR1 SGHRS, CDR2 YFSETQ. V was clipped by 9 bases and J by 4 bases, with 21 bases between them. This CDR3 comprises 15 residues. The CDR3 is CAKGRDGGRPDTQYF. CDR3 nucleotides: TGCGCCAAAGGGAGAGACGGTGGGAGGCCAGATACGCAGTATTTT. The variable domain in full, completed from reference TRBV5-1 and TRBJ2-3, reads KAGVTQTPRYLIKTRGQQVTLSCSPISGHRSVSWYQQTPGQGLQFLFEYFSETQRNKGNFPGRFSGRQFSNSRSEMNVSTLELGDSALYLCAKGRDGGRPDTQYFGPGTRLTVL.

This rearrangement joins TRBV29-1 to TRBJ2-3; D gene ambiguous. Germline V gene data show CDR1 as SQVTM and CDR2 as ANQGSEA. The CDR3 consists of 12 residues. The CDR3 here is CTFSLGSDTQYF. In DNA form, the CDR3 reads TGCACCTTTTCATTGGGTTCAGATACGCAGTATTTT.

The V call is TRBV7-9, the J call TRBJ2-1; weak D call: TRBD2 (6 bases). The CDR3 spans 15 residues. Germline CDR1 is SEHNR and CDR2 is FQNEAQ (reference sequence). Trimming shortened V by 5 bases and J by 0 bases, and 11 bases separated the two germline ends. The CDR3 reads CASSEGLGSYNEQFF. For the CDR3, the DNA is TGTGCCAGCAGCGAGGGACTGGGCTCCTACAATGAGCAGTTCTTC.

This sequence joins TRBV4-3 and TRBJ2-1; 12 positions match TRBD2. The CDR3 loop spans 16 amino acids. V lost 0 bases to trimming and J lost 9 bases; unmatched junction nucleotides: 6. Germline CDR1 reads LGHNA; CDR2 reads YSLEER. The CDR3 coding sequence is TGCGCCAGCAGCCAAGATCTAGCGGGAGGGGTCTTTGAGCAGTTCTTC. The encoded protein is CASSQDLAGGVFEQFF.

This clonotype has a handful of counts. V is TRBV11-2 and J is TRBJ1-6; D gene ambiguous. Per germline, CDR1 SGHAT and CDR2 FQNNGV. The CDR3 sequence is 17 residues long. V shed 5 bases and J shed 4 bases, with 18 bases lying between them. CDR3 region: CASSLGRGSTYNSPLHF. In DNA, the CDR3 is TGTGCCAGCAGCCTCGGACGCGGGTCAACTTATAATTCACCCCTCCACTTT.

Many counts were recorded for this clonotype. This chain connects TRBV5-1 to TRBJ1-1; D may be TRBD1 (5 bases). V lost 0 bases to trimming and J lost 1 base, with 10 bases between them. The CDR3 length is 15 residues. Germline V gene sequence: CDR1 SGHRS, CDR2 YFSETQ. The CDR3 protein is CASSLVGVENTEAFF. The CDR3 DNA sequence: TGCGCCAGCAGCTTGGTGGGGGTTGAGAACACTGAAGCTTTCTTT.